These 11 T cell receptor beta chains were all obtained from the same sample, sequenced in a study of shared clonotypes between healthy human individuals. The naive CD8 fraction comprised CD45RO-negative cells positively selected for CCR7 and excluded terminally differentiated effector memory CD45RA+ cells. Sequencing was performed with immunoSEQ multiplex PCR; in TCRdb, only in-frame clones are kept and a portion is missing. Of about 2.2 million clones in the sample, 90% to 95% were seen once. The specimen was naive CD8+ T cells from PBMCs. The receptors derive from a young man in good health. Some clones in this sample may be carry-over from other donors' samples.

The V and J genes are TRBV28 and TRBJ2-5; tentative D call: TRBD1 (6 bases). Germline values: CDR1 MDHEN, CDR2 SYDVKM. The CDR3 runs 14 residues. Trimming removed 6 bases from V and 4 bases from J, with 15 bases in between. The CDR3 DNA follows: TGTGCCAGCAGCCAGACAGGTTTCGTAGAGACCCAGTACTTC. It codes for CASSQTGFVETQYF.

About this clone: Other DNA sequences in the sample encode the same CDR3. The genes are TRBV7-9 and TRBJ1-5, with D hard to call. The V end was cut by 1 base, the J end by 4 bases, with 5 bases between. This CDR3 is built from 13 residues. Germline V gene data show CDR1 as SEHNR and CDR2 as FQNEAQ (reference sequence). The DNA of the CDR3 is TGTGCCAGCAGCTTAGGATTGAATCAGCCCCAGCATTTT. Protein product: CASSLGLNQPQHF.

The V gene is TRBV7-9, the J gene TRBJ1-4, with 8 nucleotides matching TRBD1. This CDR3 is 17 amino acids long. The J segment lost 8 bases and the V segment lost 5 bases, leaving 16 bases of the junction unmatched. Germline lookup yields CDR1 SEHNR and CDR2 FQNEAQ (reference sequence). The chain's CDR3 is CASSLRSRGTGDEKLFF. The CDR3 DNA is TGTGCCAGCAGCCTAAGAAGTCGCGGGACAGGAGACGAAAAACTGTTTTTT.

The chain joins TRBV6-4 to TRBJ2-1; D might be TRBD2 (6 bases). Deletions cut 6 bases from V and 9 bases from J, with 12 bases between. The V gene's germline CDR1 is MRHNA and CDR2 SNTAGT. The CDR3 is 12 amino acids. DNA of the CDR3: TGTGCCAGCAGCGGGGGTAGCGGTGAGCAGTTCTTC. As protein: CASSGGSGEQFF.

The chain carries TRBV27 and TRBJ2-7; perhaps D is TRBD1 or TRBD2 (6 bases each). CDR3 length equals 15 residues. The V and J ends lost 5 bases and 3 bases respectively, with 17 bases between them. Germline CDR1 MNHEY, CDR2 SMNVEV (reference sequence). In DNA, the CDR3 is TGTGCCAGCAGTACCAGGGGTAGCGGACACTACGAGCAGTACTTC. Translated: CASSTRGSGHYEQYF.

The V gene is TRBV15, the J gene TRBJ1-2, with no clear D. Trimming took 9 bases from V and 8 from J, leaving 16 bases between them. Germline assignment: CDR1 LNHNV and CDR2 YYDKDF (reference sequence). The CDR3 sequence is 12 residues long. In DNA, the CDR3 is TGTGCCACGGGTCACCTCAATGTCGGCTACACCTTC. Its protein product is CATGHLNVGYTF.

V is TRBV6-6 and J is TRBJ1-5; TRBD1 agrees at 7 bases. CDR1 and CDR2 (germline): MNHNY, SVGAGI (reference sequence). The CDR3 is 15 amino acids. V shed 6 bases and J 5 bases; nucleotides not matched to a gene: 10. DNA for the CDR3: TGTGCCAGCAGCGACAAGGGGGCGCAGGATCAGCCCCAGCATTTT. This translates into CASSDKGAQDQPQHF.

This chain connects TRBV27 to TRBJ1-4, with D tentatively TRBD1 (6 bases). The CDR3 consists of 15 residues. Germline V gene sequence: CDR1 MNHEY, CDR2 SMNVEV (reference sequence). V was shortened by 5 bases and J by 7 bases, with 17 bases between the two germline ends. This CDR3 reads CASSEWGRGAEKLFF. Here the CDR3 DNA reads TGTGCCAGCAGTGAGTGGGGGCGAGGAGCTGAAAAACTGTTTTTT.

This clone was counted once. The CDR3 coding sequence is TGTGCCAGCAGCCCCAGAAGTGAGGTGGTCGATGAAAAACTGTTTTTT. Translation: CASSPRSEVVDEKLFF. The chain carries TRBV7-9 and TRBJ1-4; no clear D gene. The CDR3 loop spans 16 amino acids. From germline, CDR1 is SEHNR and CDR2 FQNEAQ (reference sequence). V was trimmed by 5 bases and J by 6 bases, leaving 19 bases between them.

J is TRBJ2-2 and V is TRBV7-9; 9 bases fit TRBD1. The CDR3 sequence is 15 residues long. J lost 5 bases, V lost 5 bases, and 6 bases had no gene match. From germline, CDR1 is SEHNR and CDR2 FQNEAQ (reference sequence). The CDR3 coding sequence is TGTGCCAGCAGCGACCGGGACAGGGCAACCGGGGAGCTGTTTTTT. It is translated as CASSDRDRATGELFF. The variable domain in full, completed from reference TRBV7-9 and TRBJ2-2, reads DTGVSQNPRHKITKRGQNVTFRCDPISEHNRLYWYRQTLGQGPEFLTYFQNEAQLEKSRLLSDRFSAERPKGSFSTLEIQRTEQGDSAMYLCASSDRDRATGELFFGEGSRLTVL.

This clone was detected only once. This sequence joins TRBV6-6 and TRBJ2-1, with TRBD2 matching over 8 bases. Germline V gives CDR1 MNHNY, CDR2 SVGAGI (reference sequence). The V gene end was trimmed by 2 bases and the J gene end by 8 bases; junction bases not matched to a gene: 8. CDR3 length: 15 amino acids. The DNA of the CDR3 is TGTGCCAGCAGTTACCTCGGACTAGCTTCGGATGAGCAGTTCTTC. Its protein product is CASSYLGLASDEQFF.